This T cell receptor beta chain derives from a study of cytomegalovirus exposure and HLA in healthy donors. Study conclusions and caveats: Most of the TCR beta V segments (in an earlier analysis) were productive either about 87% or about 30% of the time.

Use of 60 Vbeta and 13 Jbeta primers characterized the PCR. TCRdb keeps only in-frame clones here, not all; method: immunoSEQ multiplex PCR. The sample yields just over 150,000 clones, 70% to 90% seen once. Regarding this clone: What it binds is unknown.

The V segment lost 7 bases and the J segment 2 bases; nucleotides outside the gene matches: 8. Germline V gives CDR1 SGHDT, CDR2 YYEEEE. The CDR3 runs to 14 residues. The receptor was derived from a man between 18 and 35 years old in good health and CMV-seropositive. The sequenced sample consisted of PBMCs. This chain joins TRBV5-6 and TRBJ2-7, with 8 bases identical to TRBD2. The CDR3 region is CASSDSGGPYEQYF. The CDR3 DNA is TGTGCCAGCTCCGACAGCGGGGGCCCCTACGAGCAGTACTTC.